These 23 T cell receptor beta chains originate from one sample sequenced in a study of cytomegalovirus exposure and HLA in healthy donors. The study ran its PCR with 60 Vbeta and 13 Jbeta primers. Assay: immunoSEQ multiplex PCR; the TCRdb copy retains only in-frame clones and omits some. The repertoire holds some 57,000 clones, with 70% to 90% as singletons. The sample was PBMCs. The receptor set was obtained from a man between 25 and 39 years old in good health and CMV-seropositive.

The V call is TRBV6-5, the J call TRBJ1-2, with TRBD1 as a possible D gene (6 bases). The CDR3 consists of 13 residues. V was shortened by 4 bases and J by 4 bases, with 10 bases between the two germline ends. Germline V gene data show CDR1 as MNHEY and CDR2 as SVGAGI. The DNA of the CDR3 is TGTGCCAGCAGTTCCACAGGGAGCTATGGCTACACCTTC. This codes for CASSSTGSYGYTF.

The chain links TRBV4-2 to TRBJ2-2; D gene uncertain. Germline assignment: CDR1 LGHNA and CDR2 YNFKEQ. The CDR3 consists of 15 residues. Trimming cost V 1 base and J 0 bases, with 6 bases left between them. This CDR3 reads CASSQGLSNTGELFF. The CDR3 nucleotides are TGTGCCAGCAGCCAAGGACTCTCGAACACCGGGGAGCTGTTTTTT.

The chain links TRBV28 to TRBJ1-4; D is perhaps TRBD1 (5 bases). Germline loops: CDR1 MDHEN, CDR2 SYDVKM. The V and J ends lost 6 bases and 0 bases respectively, with 14 bases between them. CDR3 size: 16 residues. As DNA, the CDR3 is TGTGCCAGCAGGACCCCGGGACTGTCAACTAATGAAAAACTGTTTTTT. It specifies CASRTPGLSTNEKLFF. The full variable domain, in which reference TRBV28 and TRBJ1-4 provide the parts outside the CDR3, is DVKVTQSSRYLVKRTGEKVFLECVQDMDHENMFWYRQDPGLGLRLIYFSYDVKMKEKGDIPEGYSVSREKKERFSLILESASTNQTSMYLCASRTPGLSTNEKLFFGSGTQLSVL.

J is TRBJ2-5 and V is TRBV29-1, with a weak D call TRBD1 (6 bases). This CDR3 spans 11 amino acids. Trimming took 6 bases from V and 5 from J, leaving 10 bases between them. The germline V gene encodes CDR1 SQVTM and CDR2 ANQGSEA. For the CDR3, the DNA is TGCAGCGTAGGGGGTAGGGAGACCCAGTACTTC. It translates to CSVGGRETQYF.

This clone was found once. At one of its ends the junction is not consistent with the germline gene, which may arise from a read error. Other DNA variants within this sample encode the same CDR3. The DNA of the CDR3 is TGTGCCAGCAGCTTATCACCCGGACTTAACTATGGCTACACCTTC. Its translation is CASSLSPGLNYGYTF. The genes are TRBV27 and TRBJ1-2, with unresolved D. Looked up from germline, CDR1 is MNHEY and CDR2 is SMNVEV (reference sequence). The CDR3 totals 15 residues.

The rearrangement uses TRBV11-2 and TRBJ2-1, with a possible D match to TRBD2 (6 bases). In germline, CDR1 is SGHAT, CDR2 FQNNGV. CDR3 length: 16 residues. V shed 2 bases and J shed 8 bases, with 19 bases lying between them. In DNA form, the CDR3 reads TGTGCCAGCAGCTTATATTTAGGGCGGGACGACGATGAGCAGTTCTTC. It codes for CASSLYLGRDDDEQFF.

This chain uses TRBV7-3 with TRBJ2-1; 12 nucleotides line up with TRBD1. V lost 4 bases, J lost 6 bases, and 4 bases stayed unmatched. Looked up from germline, CDR1 is SGHTA and CDR2 is FQGTGA. This CDR3 has 15 amino acids. The CDR3 reads CASSSRDRGRNEQFF. As DNA, the CDR3 is TGTGCCAGCAGCTCGCGGGACAGGGGGCGCAATGAGCAGTTCTTC.

The rearrangement joins TRBV5-1 to TRBJ2-7, with 12 nucleotides matching TRBD1. This CDR3 comprises 16 residues. The V gene's germline CDR1 is SGHRS and CDR2 YFSETQ. The V gene end was trimmed by 0 bases and the J gene end by 5 bases; junction bases not matched to a gene: 6. The CDR3 region has the DNA TGCGCCAGCAGCTTGGCGGGGACAGGGGGCTTAGACGAGCAGTACTTC. Its protein product is CASSLAGTGGLDEQYF.

The chain couples TRBV19 to TRBJ1-1, with a possible D match to TRBD1 (6 bases). The germline gives CDR1 LNHDA, CDR2 SQIVND (reference sequence). Trimming stripped 1 base from V and 1 base from J, with 13 bases between. The CDR3 covers 16 residues. DNA of the CDR3: TGTGCCAGTAGTATAGCTCGACAGGCCTGGAACACTGAAGCTTTCTTT. It specifies CASSIARQAWNTEAFF.

The chain has TRBV10-3 and TRBJ2-7; 9 bases align to TRBD2. The V gene end was trimmed by 6 bases and the J gene end by 0 bases; junction bases not matched to a gene: 12. Germline values: CDR1 ENHRY, CDR2 SYGVKD. The CDR3 contains 17 residues. The CDR3, as DNA: TGTGCCATCAGATCAGGACTAGCGCAGGACTACTCCTACGAGCAGTACTTC. It translates to CAIRSGLAQDYSYEQYF.

The CDR3 DNA sequence: TGTGCCACCTTAATAGCGGGGGTGACTGAGCAGTTCTTC. Translating it yields CATLIAGVTEQFF. The chain couples TRBV28 to TRBJ2-1; 9 nucleotides align to TRBD2. This CDR3 contains 13 residues. J was trimmed by 9 bases and V by 10 bases; bases with no gene match: 10. In germline, CDR1 is MDHEN, CDR2 SYDVKM.

CDR3 sequence (DNA): TGTGCCAGCAGCTTTCTAGCGGGGATTGACAATGAGCAGTTCTTC. This codes for CASSFLAGIDNEQFF. This chain connects TRBV7-9 to TRBJ2-1; 9 bases are a match to TRBD2. Per the germline V gene, CDR1 is SEHNR and CDR2 is FQNEAQ (reference sequence). J lost 5 bases, V lost 3 bases, and 5 bases had no gene match. The CDR3 spans 15 residues.

V gene TRBV10-2 combines with J gene TRBJ2-1, with TRBD2 matching 12 bases. Germline V gene lookup returns CDR1 WSHSY and CDR2 SAAADI. The CDR3 has 14 amino acids. Trimming cost V 6 bases and J 4 bases; bases outside gene matches: 1. The CDR3 DNA is TGCGCCAGCAGGACTAGCGGGAGATACAATGAGCAGTTCTTC. It encodes CASRTSGRYNEQFF.

The chain has TRBV7-3 and TRBJ2-7; 7 bases are shared with TRBD1. V shed 3 bases and J 7 bases; nucleotides not matched to a gene: 0. The CDR3 runs to 11 residues. Per the germline V gene, CDR1 is SGHTA and CDR2 is FQGTGA. CDR3 residues: CASSLGQEQYF. In DNA, the CDR3 is TGTGCCAGCAGCTTGGGACAGGAGCAGTACTTC.

This sequence joins TRBV6-1 and TRBJ1-1; no clear D gene. The CDR3 extends over 11 amino acids. Germline assignment: CDR1 MNHNS and CDR2 SASEGT. V lost 0 bases, J lost 11 bases, and 7 bases lay in between. This CDR3 reads CASSEARGAFF. CDR3 sequence (DNA): TGTGCCAGCAGTGAAGCTCGGGGTGCTTTCTTT.

This clone turned up a few times. J is TRBJ2-6 and V is TRBV2, with D unclear. Germline V gene lookup returns CDR1 SNHLY and CDR2 FYNNEI. The CDR3 extends over 19 amino acids. V lost 4 bases and J 4 bases, leaving 23 bases between the germline ends. The CDR3, as DNA: TGTGCCAGCAGTGGGGTCTCGGGTGTGAATTATGAAGGGGCCAACGTCCTGACTTTC. This gives the protein CASSGVSGVNYEGANVLTF.

In the case of this clone: Sequence at one end of the junction differs from germline and may be a read error. V usage is TRBV7-7 and J usage is TRBJ2-7; 9 nucleotides align to TRBD2. The length of the CDR3 is 15 residues. Germline lookup yields CDR1 SSHAT and CDR2 FNYEAQ (reference sequence). The CDR3 reads CASSFPGTSPRRQYF. The DNA of the CDR3 is TGTGCTAGCAGCTTCCCCGGGACTAGCCCCCGCAGGCAGTACTTC.

The chain is built from TRBV19 and TRBJ2-7; 8 positions agree with TRBD1. The V segment lost 2 bases and the J segment 3 bases; nucleotides outside the gene matches: 12. Germline loops: CDR1 LNHDA, CDR2 SQIVND (reference sequence). The CDR3 extends over 17 amino acids. CDR3 in amino acids: CASSIPTGQGKSYEQYF. The DNA of the CDR3 is TGTGCCAGTAGTATACCTACCGGACAGGGAAAGAGCTACGAGCAGTACTTC.

The V gene is TRBV7-3, the J gene TRBJ2-1, with a tentative D call TRBD2 (5 bases). With 1 base removed from V and 1 base from J, the gap between germline ends came to 8 bases. This CDR3 comprises 15 residues. Per the germline V gene, CDR1 is SGHTA and CDR2 is FQGTGA. CDR3 in DNA: TGTGCCAGCAGCTTAAACCGGGGTTCCTACAATGAGCAGTTCTTC. Protein: CASSLNRGSYNEQFF.

The chain couples TRBV4-1 to TRBJ1-2; tentative D call: TRBD1 (5 bases). V was pared by 0 bases and J by 0 bases, with 8 bases between. The CDR3 covers 15 residues. CDR1 is MGHRA and CDR2 is YSYEKL in the germline V gene. This chain's CDR3 is CASSQEGRANYGYTF. The CDR3 DNA sequence: TGCGCCAGCAGCCAAGAAGGCAGGGCTAACTATGGCTACACCTTC.

This clone appeared a single time. The chain uses TRBV6-5 and TRBJ1-1; the match to TRBD1 covers 9 bases. Germline values: CDR1 MNHEY, CDR2 SVGAGI. The CDR3 loop spans 13 amino acids. V lost 6 bases and J lost 5; bases outside the gene matches: 4. The CDR3 loop reads CASRGQGKTEAFF. The CDR3 DNA reads TGTGCCAGCAGGGGACAGGGTAAGACTGAAGCTTTCTTT.

This chain connects TRBV6-5 to TRBJ1-2; D perhaps matches TRBD1 (5 bases). The CDR3 contains 13 residues. Germline V gene sequence: CDR1 MNHEY, CDR2 SVGAGI. V shed 6 bases and J shed 2 bases, with 10 bases lying between them. The CDR3 loop reads CASRDNFNYGYTF. In nucleotides, the CDR3 is TGTGCCAGCAGGGACAACTTCAACTATGGCTACACCTTC.

This clone was seen only a few times. The V call is TRBV9, the J call TRBJ1-1; TRBD1 aligns across 8 bases. The V gene's germline CDR1 is SGDLS and CDR2 YYNGEE. The CDR3 is 16 amino acids. V dropped 1 base and J dropped 1; count of bases not matched to a gene: 6. CDR3 nucleotides: TGTGCCAGCAGCGTAAAGCAGGGGGCCAAGAACACTGAAGCTTTCTTT. This gives the protein CASSVKQGAKNTEAFF.